One sample yielded the 18 T cell receptor beta chains listed below, sequenced in a study of identical twins. From the 5' RACE reads, TCRdb called clonotypes with MiXCR, one entry per CDR3 protein. Of about 480,000 distinct CDR3 sequences listed, approximately 15% are singletons. The same sample was also used in a study of yellow fever vaccine responses in identical twins.

Sequenced: CD4+ T cells sorted from blood. The receptors derive from a woman between 18 and 30 years old in good health.

This clonotype was counted only a few times. The rearrangement uses TRBV12-3 or TRBV12-4 and TRBJ1-1, with no clear D. The V gene lost 2 bases and the J gene lost 0 bases, with 7 bases spanning the gap. The CDR3 has 14 amino acids. The CDR3 here is CASSLQQMNTEAFF. CDR3 DNA sequence: TGTGCCAGCAGTTTACAACAGATGAACACTGAAGCTTTCTTT.

The V and J genes are TRBV19 and TRBJ1-1; perhaps TRBD1 as D (5 bases). CDR1 and CDR2 (germline): LNHDA, SQIVND (reference sequence). V gave up 6 bases and J gave up 0 bases, with 14 bases separating them. This CDR3 has 15 residues. CDR3 sequence: CASRVVGGMNTEAFF. The CDR3 nucleotides are TGTGCCAGTAGAGTTGTCGGGGGGATGAACACTGAAGCTTTCTTT. The full variable domain, with the rest looked up from reference TRBV19 and TRBJ1-1, is DGGITQSPKYLFRKEGQNVTLSCEQNLNHDAMYWYRQDPGQGLRLIYYSQIVNDFQKGDIAEGYSVSREKKESFPLTVTSAQKNPTAFYLCASRVVGGMNTEAFFGQGTRLTVV.

V and J are TRBV2 and TRBJ1-5; 7 bases are a match to TRBD1. The CDR3 length is 12 residues. Per germline, CDR1 SNHLY and CDR2 FYNNEI. V was clipped by 7 bases and J by 6 bases; unmatched bases: 3. CDR3 residues: CASKGAGQPQHF. As DNA, the CDR3 is TGTGCCAGCAAGGGGGCGGGTCAGCCCCAGCATTTT.

This clonotype was found many times. This rearrangement joins TRBV5-1 to TRBJ1-2; D unclear. Germline CDR1 SGHRS, CDR2 YFSETQ. Trimming left V 0 bases short and J 0 bases short, with 9 bases between. This CDR3 spans 15 amino acids. Written as DNA, the CDR3 is TGCGCCAGCAGCTTGGAGGCGGGTGCTAACTATGGCTACACCTTC. Protein sequence: CASSLEAGANYGYTF.

The chain combines TRBV20-1 with TRBJ1-1; no clear D gene. The CDR3 loop spans 14 amino acids. V was clipped by 0 bases and J by 4 bases, with 12 bases between them. Germline values: CDR1 DFQATT, CDR2 SNEGSKA (reference sequence). The CDR3 here is CSARDIGRVTEAFF. The CDR3, as DNA: TGCAGTGCTAGAGATATAGGGCGGGTCACTGAAGCTTTCTTT.

This rearrangement joins TRBV29-1 to TRBJ2-3; TRBD2 agrees at 12 bases. V gave up 2 bases and J gave up 2 bases; unmatched junction bases: 2. CDR3 length equals 15 residues. CDR1 and CDR2 (germline): SQVTM, ANQGSEA. CDR3 in amino acids: CSVERTSGTTDTQYF. The CDR3 DNA reads TGCAGCGTTGAACGGACTAGCGGGACCACAGATACGCAGTATTTT.

This clonotype was picked up a small number of times. V usage is TRBV25-1 and J usage is TRBJ2-3; D not resolved. Germline V gives CDR1 MGHDK, CDR2 SYGVNS. The CDR3 has 13 residues. The V end lost 4 bases, the J end lost 2 bases, and 7 bases lay between the germline ends. CDR3: CASSVTHTDTQYF. DNA of the CDR3: TGTGCCAGCAGTGTGACCCACACAGATACGCAGTATTTT.

The rearrangement uses TRBV6-1 and TRBJ1-5, with D unclear. The length of the CDR3 is 13 residues. Trimming took 6 bases from V and 4 from J, leaving 10 bases between them. The V gene's germline CDR1 is MNHNS and CDR2 SASEGT. The CDR3 region is CASRVGVNQPQHF. The CDR3 nucleotides read TGTGCCAGCAGAGTCGGAGTTAATCAGCCCCAGCATTTT.

The chain recombines TRBV6-2 or TRBV6-3 with TRBJ2-7, with TRBD2 matching over 9 bases. The germline V gene encodes CDR1 MNHEY and CDR2 SVGEGT. Trimming cost V 2 bases and J 2 bases; bases outside gene matches: 10. This CDR3 has 17 residues. The CDR3 is CASSYGLAGNPPYEQYF. The CDR3 nucleotides are TGTGCCAGCAGTTACGGCCTAGCGGGAAACCCCCCCTACGAGCAGTACTTC.

This clonotype was found a few times. This chain joins TRBV6-5 and TRBJ2-3; D is unclear. CDR1 MNHEY and CDR2 SVGAGI come from the germline V gene. Trimming took 0 bases from V and 1 from J, leaving 14 bases between them. The length of the CDR3 is 17 residues. CDR3 amino acids: CASSYSGIPSGTDTQYF. The CDR3 DNA sequence: TGTGCCAGCAGTTACTCGGGGATCCCTTCTGGCACAGATACGCAGTATTTT.

J is TRBJ1-2 and V is TRBV29-1; D ambiguous. CDR3 length: 11 residues. The V end was cut by 6 bases, the J end by 2 bases, with 7 bases between. Germline assignment: CDR1 SQVTM and CDR2 ANQGSEA. As DNA, the CDR3 is TGCAGCGTGTCGCTCAACTATGGCTACACCTTC. Its translation: CSVSLNYGYTF.

This clonotype came up a few times. CDR3 sequence (DNA): TGCGCCAGCAGCCAAGATTTGGCCAGGGGGAATGAAAAACTGTTTTTT. Its protein is CASSQDLARGNEKLFF. This rearrangement joins TRBV4-3 to TRBJ1-4; 7 positions match TRBD1. The CDR3 contains 16 residues. Germline-derived CDR1 and CDR2 are LGHNA and YSLEER. The V and J ends lost 0 bases and 5 bases, in that order; junction bases with no gene match: 6.

The V gene is TRBV2, the J gene TRBJ1-1, with 7 bases that match TRBD1. V trimming: 6 bases; J trimming: 5 bases; junction bases outside the gene matches: 6. This CDR3 is built from 13 residues. Germline V lookup: CDR1 SNHLY, CDR2 FYNNEI. The CDR3 nucleotides read TGTGCCAGCAGAGCGCAGGGGGGAACTGAAGCTTTCTTT. Its protein product is CASRAQGGTEAFF. Based on the CDR3 plus reference TRBV2 and TRBJ1-1, the full variable domain is EPEVTQTPSHQVTQMGQEVILRCVPISNHLYFYWYRQILGQKVEFLVSFYNNEISEKSEIFDDQFSVERPDGSNFTLKIRSTKLEDSAMYFCASRAQGGTEAFFGQGTRLTVV.

The sample holds many counts of this clonotype. The V call is TRBV2, the J call TRBJ1-6; 8 bases are a match to TRBD1. The CDR3 runs to 16 residues. Germline V gives CDR1 SNHLY, CDR2 FYNNEI. With 6 bases clipped from V and 0 bases from J, the junction kept 4 bases outside the gene matches. CDR3 nucleotides: TGTGCCAGCAGACCCGACAGGGGCTCCTATAATTCACCCCTCCACTTT. This translates into CASRPDRGSYNSPLHF.

The table lists this clonotype with a few counts. This chain's CDR3 is CASSSGLRETQYF. The CDR3 DNA follows: TGCGCCAGCAGCTCAGGACTGCGAGAGACCCAGTACTTC. V usage is TRBV5-1 and J usage is TRBJ2-5; D perhaps matches TRBD2 (5 bases). The CDR3 covers 13 residues. V lost 3 bases, J lost 4 bases, and 10 bases lay in between. Germline assignment: CDR1 SGHRS and CDR2 YFSETQ.

This clonotype has a handful of counts. A junction end diverges from the germline sequence, so it may reflect a read error. The chain employs TRBV27 and TRBJ2-3; 7 nucleotides agree with TRBD2. The CDR3 contains 14 residues. Germline V CDR1 and CDR2: MNHEY, SMNVEV (reference sequence). The CDR3 region is CASAGVAAADTQYF. DNA for the CDR3: TGCGCTAGCGCGGGAGTAGCGGCGGCAGATACGCAGTATTTT.

This sequence joins TRBV20-1 and TRBJ1-6; 11 bases fit TRBD1. Trimming cost V 1 base and J 8 bases; bases outside gene matches: 4. CDR3 size: 15 residues. CDR1 and CDR2 from the germline V gene are DFQATT and SNEGSKA (reference sequence). The CDR3 loop is CSARVGTGGDSPLHF. The CDR3 DNA reads TGCAGTGCTAGAGTCGGGACAGGGGGTGATTCACCCCTCCACTTT.

This clonotype showed up many times. The DNA for the CDR3 is TGTGCCAGCAGCCACGACCCGGGACACGGGTATGGGAATGAGCAGTTCTTC. Translated, it gives CASSHDPGHGYGNEQFF. The genes are TRBV14 and TRBJ2-1, with D possibly being TRBD1 (6 bases). V lost 3 bases to trimming and J lost 7 bases, with 22 bases between them. The germline V gene encodes CDR1 SGHDN and CDR2 FVKESK. The CDR3 totals 17 residues.